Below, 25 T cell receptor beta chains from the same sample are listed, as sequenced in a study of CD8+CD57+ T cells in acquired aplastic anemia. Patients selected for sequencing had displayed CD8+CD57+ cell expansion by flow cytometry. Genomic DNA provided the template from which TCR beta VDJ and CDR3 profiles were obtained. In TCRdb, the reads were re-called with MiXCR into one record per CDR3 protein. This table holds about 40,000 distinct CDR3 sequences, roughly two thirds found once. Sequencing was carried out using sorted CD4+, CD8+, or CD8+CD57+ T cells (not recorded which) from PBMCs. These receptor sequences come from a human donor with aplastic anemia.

Here the CDR3 DNA reads TGCAGCGCCCAGGGACAGGGAGTGGCTGAAGCTTTCTTT. This encodes CSAQGQGVAEAFF. V is TRBV29-1 and J is TRBJ1-1, with 9 bases matching TRBD1. The CDR3 sequence is 13 residues long. Germline V gives CDR1 SQVTM, CDR2 ANQGSEA. V shed 7 bases, J shed 6 bases, and the junction held 9 bases outside the gene matches.

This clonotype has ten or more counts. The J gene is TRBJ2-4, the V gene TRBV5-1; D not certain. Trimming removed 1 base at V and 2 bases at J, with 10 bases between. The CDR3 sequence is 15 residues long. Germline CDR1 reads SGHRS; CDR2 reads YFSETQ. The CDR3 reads CASSLIGSPKNIQYF. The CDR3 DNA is TGCGCCAGCAGCTTGATCGGATCCCCCAAAAACATTCAGTACTTC.

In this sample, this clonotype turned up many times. The CDR3 nucleotides are TGTGCCAGCAGGACACCGGGACAGGCGAACCTGGCCGAGCAGTACGTC. As protein: CASRTPGQANLAEQYV. The chain recombines TRBV6-1 with TRBJ2-7; TRBD1 aligns across 8 bases. The CDR3 contains 16 residues. CDR1 is MNHNS, CDR2 SASEGT, per germline. The V gene end was trimmed by 6 bases and the J gene end by 6 bases; junction bases not matched to a gene: 16.

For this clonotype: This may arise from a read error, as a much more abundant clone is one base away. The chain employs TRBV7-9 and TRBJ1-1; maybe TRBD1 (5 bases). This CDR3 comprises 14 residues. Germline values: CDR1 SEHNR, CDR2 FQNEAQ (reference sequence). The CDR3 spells CPSSFIGQNTEAFF. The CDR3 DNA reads TGTCCCAGCAGCTTTATTGGACAGAACACTGAAGCTTTCTTT.

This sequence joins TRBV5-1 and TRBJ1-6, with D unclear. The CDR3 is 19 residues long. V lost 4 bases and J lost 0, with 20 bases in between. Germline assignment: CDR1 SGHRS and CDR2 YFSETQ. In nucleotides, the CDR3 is TGCGCCAGCAGCGAGTTCCCACAGCAGCTGTGCTCCTATAATTCACCCCTCCACTTT. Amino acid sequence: CASSEFPQQLCSYNSPLHF.

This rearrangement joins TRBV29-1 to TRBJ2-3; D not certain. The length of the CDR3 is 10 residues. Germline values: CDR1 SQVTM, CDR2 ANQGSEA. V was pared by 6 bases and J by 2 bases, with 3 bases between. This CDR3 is CSVATDTQYF. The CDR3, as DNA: TGCAGCGTCGCCACAGATACGCAGTATTTT.

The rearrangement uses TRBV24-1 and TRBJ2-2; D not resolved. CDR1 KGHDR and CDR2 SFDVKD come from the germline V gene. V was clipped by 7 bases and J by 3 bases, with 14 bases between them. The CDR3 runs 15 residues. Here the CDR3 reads CATRAGSLDTGELFF. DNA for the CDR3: TGTGCCACCAGGGCAGGTAGCCTTGACACCGGGGAGCTGTTTTTT.

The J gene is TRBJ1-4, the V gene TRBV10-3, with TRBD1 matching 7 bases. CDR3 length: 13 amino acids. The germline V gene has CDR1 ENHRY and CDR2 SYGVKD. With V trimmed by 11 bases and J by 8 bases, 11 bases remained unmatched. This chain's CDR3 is CAAQTGRNEKLFF. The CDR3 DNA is TGTGCCGCGCAGACAGGGCGGAACGAAAAACTGTTTTTT.

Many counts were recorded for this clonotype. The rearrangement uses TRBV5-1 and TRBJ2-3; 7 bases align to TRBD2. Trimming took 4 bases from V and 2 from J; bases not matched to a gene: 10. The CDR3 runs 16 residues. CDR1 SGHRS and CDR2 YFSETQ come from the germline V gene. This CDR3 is CASSSLSGEVTDTQYF. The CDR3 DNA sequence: TGCGCCAGCAGCAGCTTAAGCGGGGAGGTCACAGATACGCAGTATTTT.

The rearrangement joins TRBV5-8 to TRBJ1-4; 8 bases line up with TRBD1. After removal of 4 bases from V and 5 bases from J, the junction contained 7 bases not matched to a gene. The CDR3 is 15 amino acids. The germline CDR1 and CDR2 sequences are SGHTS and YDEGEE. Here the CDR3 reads CASSVGQGLNEKLFF. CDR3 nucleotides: TGTGCCAGCAGCGTAGGACAGGGCTTGAATGAAAAACTGTTTTTT.

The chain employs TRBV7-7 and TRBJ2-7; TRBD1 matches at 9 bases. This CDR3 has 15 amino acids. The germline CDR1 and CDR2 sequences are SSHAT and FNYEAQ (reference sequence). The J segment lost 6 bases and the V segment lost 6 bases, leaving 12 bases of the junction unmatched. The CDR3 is CASSEGTGRVLEQYF. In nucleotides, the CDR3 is TGTGCCAGCAGTGAAGGGACAGGGAGAGTCCTCGAGCAGTACTTC.

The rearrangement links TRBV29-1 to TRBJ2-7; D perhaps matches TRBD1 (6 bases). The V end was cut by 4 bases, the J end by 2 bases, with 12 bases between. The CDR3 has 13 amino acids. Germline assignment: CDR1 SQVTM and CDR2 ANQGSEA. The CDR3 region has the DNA TGCAGCGTTGCTACAGGGAAAACCTACGAGCAGTACTTC. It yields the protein CSVATGKTYEQYF.

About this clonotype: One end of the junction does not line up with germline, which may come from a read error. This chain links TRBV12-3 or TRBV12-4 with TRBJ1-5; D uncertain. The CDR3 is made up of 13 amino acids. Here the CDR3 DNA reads TGTGCCAGCACTTTAACGGGTCAAAGGCCCCAGCATTTT. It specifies CASTLTGQRPQHF.

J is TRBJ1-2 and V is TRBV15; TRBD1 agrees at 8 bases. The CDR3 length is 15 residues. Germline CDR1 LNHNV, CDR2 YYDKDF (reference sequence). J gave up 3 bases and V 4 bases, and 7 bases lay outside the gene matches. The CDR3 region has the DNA TGTGCCACCAGCACCGTACAGGGGGAGTACTATGGCTACACCTTC. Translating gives CATSTVQGEYYGYTF.

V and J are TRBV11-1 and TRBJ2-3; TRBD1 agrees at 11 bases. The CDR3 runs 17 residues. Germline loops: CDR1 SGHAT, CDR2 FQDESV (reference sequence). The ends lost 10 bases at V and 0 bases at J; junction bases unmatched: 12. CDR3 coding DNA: TGTGCCACCCAACCTGGGACAGGGGGGGGGAGCACAGATACGCAGTATTTT. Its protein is CATQPGTGGGSTDTQYF.

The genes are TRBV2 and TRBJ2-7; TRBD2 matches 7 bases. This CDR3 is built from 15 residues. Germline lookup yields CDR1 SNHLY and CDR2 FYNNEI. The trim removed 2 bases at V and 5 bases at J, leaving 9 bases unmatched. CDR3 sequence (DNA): TGTGCCAGCAGTGAAATCGGATCGGGGAGGGACGAGCAGTACTTC. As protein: CASSEIGSGRDEQYF.

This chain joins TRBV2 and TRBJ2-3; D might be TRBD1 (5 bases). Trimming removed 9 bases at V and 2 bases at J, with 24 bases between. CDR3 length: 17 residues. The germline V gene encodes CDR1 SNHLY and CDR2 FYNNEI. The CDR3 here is CARRQEIAGRDTDTQYF. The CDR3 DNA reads TGTGCCAGGCGCCAGGAAATAGCCGGCAGGGACACAGATACGCAGTATTTT.

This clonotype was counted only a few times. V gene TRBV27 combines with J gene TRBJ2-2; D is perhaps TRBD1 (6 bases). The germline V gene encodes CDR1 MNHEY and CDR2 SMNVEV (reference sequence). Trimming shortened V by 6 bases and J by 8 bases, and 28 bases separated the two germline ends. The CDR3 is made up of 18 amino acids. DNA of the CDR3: TGTGCCAGCAGCCCGGGACACCGGGCGTTATTTTCAGTGGGGGAGCTGTTTTTT. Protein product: CASSPGHRALFSVGELFF.

CDR3 nucleotides: TGTGCCATCAGTGAGTCGGACGCGGGAGCGACAGATACGCAGTATTTT. This codes for CAISESDAGATDTQYF. The rearrangement links TRBV10-3 to TRBJ2-3; 7 bases line up with TRBD2. The V gene's germline CDR1 is ENHRY and CDR2 SYGVKD. J gave up 3 bases and V 0 bases, and 6 bases lay outside the gene matches. This CDR3 region has 16 residues.

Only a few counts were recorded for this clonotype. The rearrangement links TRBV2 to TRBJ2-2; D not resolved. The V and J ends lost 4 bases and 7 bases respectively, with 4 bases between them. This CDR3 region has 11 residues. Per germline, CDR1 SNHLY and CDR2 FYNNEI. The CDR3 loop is CASSGGGELFF. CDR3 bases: TGTGCCAGCAGTGGTGGCGGGGAGCTGTTTTTT.

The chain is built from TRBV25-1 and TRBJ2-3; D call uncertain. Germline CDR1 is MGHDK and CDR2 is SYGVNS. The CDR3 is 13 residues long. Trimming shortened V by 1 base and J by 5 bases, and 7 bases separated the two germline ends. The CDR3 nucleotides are TGTGCCAGCAGTGAATTTGTAGGAGATACGCAGTATTTT. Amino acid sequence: CASSEFVGDTQYF.

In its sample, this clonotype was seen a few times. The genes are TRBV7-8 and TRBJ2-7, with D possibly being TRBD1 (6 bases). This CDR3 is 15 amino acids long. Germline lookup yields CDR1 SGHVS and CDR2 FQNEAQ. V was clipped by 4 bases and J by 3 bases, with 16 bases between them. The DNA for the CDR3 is TGTGCCAGCAGCTCCCCGGGACAAGGCCTCTACGAGCAGTACTTC. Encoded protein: CASSSPGQGLYEQYF.

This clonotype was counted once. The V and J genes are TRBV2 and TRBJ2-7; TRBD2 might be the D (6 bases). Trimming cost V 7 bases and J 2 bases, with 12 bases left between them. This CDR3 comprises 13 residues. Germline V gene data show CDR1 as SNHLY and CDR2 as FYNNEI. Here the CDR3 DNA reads TGTGCCAGCACCGGGCGGGGAACCTACGAGCAGTACTTC. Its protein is CASTGRGTYEQYF.

CDR3 bases: TGCAGCCAAGGTCCAGCGTCGACCTACGAGCAGTTCTTC. It yields the protein CSQGPASTYEQFF. The V call is TRBV20-1, the J call TRBJ2-1; unclear D gene. From germline, CDR1 is DFQATT and CDR2 SNEGSKA (reference sequence). CDR3 length: 13 amino acids.

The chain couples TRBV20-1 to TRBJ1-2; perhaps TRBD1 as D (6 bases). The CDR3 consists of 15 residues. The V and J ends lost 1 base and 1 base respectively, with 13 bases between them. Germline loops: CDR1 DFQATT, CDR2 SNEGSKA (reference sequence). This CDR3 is CSARAEDSLNYGYTF. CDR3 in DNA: TGCAGTGCTAGAGCGGAGGACAGCCTTAACTATGGCTACACCTTC.